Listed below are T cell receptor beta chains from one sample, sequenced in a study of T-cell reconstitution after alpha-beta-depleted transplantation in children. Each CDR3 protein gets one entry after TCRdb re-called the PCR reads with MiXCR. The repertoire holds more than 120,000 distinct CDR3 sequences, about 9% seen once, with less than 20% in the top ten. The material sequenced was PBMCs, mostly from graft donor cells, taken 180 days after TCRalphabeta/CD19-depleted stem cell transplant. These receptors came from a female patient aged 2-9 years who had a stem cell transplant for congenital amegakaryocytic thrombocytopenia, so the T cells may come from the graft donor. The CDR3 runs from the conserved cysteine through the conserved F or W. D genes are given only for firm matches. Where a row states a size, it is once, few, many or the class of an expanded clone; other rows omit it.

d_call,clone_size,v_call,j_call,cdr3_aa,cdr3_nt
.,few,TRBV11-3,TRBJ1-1,CASSSTTEGSRVF,TGTGCCAGCAGCTCCACGACCGAGGGGAGCCGAGTCTTT
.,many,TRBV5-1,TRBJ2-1,CASSSLGRGAYNEQFF,TGCGCCAGCAGCTCCCTCGGGAGAGGGGCCTACAATGAGCAGTTCTTC
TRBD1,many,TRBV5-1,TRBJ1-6,CASSDYRDRVRSPLHF,TGCGCCAGCAGCGACTACCGGGACAGGGTACGTTCACCCCTCCACTTT
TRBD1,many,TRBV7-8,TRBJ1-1,CASSFGQGTEAFF,TGTGCCAGCAGCTTCGGACAGGGGACCGAAGCTTTCTTT
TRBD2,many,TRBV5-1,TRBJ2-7,CASSAGTSGIYEQYF,TGCGCCAGCAGCGCCGGGACTAGCGGGATCTACGAGCAGTACTTC
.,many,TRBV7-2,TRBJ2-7,CASSLERPYEQYF,TGTGCCAGCAGCTTAGAGAGACCCTACGAGCAGTACTTC
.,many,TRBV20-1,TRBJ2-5,CSARDQYYWVETQYF,TGCAGTGCTAGAGATCAATACTACTGGGTGGAGACCCAGTACTTC
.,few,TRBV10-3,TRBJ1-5,CAISEGQGLIQPQHF,TGTGCCATCAGCGAGGGGCAGGGATTGATTCAGCCCCAGCATTTT
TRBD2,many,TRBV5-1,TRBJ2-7,CASSLGSGRPTYEQYF,TGCGCCAGCAGCTTGGGGAGCGGGAGGCCTACCTACGAGCAGTACTTC
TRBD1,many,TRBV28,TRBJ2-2,CASSSQGAGELFF,TGTGCCAGCAGTTCGCAGGGGGCCGGGGAGCTGTTTTTT
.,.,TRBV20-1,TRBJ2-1,CSARTPGGGTYNEQFF,TGCAGTGCTAGAACCCCCGGTGGGGGAACCTACAATGAGCAGTTCTTC
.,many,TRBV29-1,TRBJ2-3,CSVEGGGDTQYF,TGCAGCGTTGAAGGAGGGGGGGATACGCAGTATTTT
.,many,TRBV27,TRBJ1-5,CASSLLGGQGNQPQHF,TGTGCCAGCAGTTTATTGGGGGGCCAGGGCAATCAGCCCCAGCATTTT
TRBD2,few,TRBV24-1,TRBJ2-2,CATSPTSGGPNTGELFF,TGTGCCACCAGCCCGACTAGCGGGGGGCCGAACACCGGGGAGCTGTTTTTT
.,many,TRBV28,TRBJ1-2,CASRTLGGRWYGYTF,TGTGCCAGCAGGACCCTCGGGGGGCGATGGTATGGCTACACCTTC
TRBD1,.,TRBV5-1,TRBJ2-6,CASSQGQGTGLRANVLTF,TGCGCCAGCAGCCAGGGACAGGGTACGGGTCTGAGGGCCAACGTCCTGACTTTC
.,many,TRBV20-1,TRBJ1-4,CSAITSTGSNEKLFF,TGCAGTGCTATAACTTCGACAGGATCTAATGAAAAACTGTTTTTT
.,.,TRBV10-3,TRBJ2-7,CAISETVPGASSYEQYF,TGTGCCATCAGTGAGACGGTCCCGGGGGCTAGCTCCTACGAGCAGTACTTC
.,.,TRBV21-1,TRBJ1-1,CASSKEEGDTEAFF,TGTGCCAGCAGCAAAGAAGAAGGGGACACTGAAGCTTTCTTT
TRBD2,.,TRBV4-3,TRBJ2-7,CASSPSVLATSYEQYF,TGCGCCAGCAGCCCATCCGTACTAGCGACCTCCTACGAGCAGTACTTC
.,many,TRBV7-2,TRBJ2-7,CASSLRSGYEQYF,TGTGCCAGCAGCTTAAGAAGCGGCTACGAGCAGTACTTC
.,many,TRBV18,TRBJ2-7,CASSRGFGGAYEQYF,TGTGCCAGCTCACGGGGTTTTGGCGGGGCCTACGAGCAGTACTTC
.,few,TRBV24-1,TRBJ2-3,CATSPDGITDTQYF,TGTGCCACCAGCCCGGACGGGATCACAGATACGCAGTATTTT
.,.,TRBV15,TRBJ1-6,CATSRGREDSPLHF,TGTGCCACCAGCAGAGGACGGGAAGATTCACCCCTCCACTTT
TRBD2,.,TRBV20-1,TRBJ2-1,CSARGSGGYNEQFF,TGCAGTGCTAGAGGTAGCGGGGGGTACAATGAGCAGTTCTTC
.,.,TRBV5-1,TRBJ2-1,CASSLYSYNEQFF,TGCGCCAGCAGCTTGTACAGCTACAATGAGCAGTTCTTC
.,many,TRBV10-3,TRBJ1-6,CAISESKQAASPLHF,TGTGCCATCAGTGAGTCGAAACAGGCCGCTTCACCCCTCCACTTT
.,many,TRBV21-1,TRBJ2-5,CASSKEPSGDVQETQYF,TGTGCCAGCAGCAAAGAGCCTAGCGGGGACGTCCAAGAGACCCAGTACTTC
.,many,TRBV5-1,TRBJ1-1,CASSLSGTRAFF,TGCGCCAGCAGCTTGTCCGGGACGCGGGCTTTCTTT
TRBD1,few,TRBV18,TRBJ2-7,CASSPVRGPTYEQYF,TGTGCCAGCTCACCGGTCAGGGGGCCGACCTACGAGCAGTACTTC
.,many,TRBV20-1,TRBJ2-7,CSAQGGERADEEQYF,TGCAGTGCCCAGGGGGGGGAGAGGGCCGACGAGGAGCAGTACTTC
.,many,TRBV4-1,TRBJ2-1,CASSQKDSLPIYNEQFF,TGCGCCAGCAGCCAAAAGGACAGTCTTCCGATCTACAATGAGCAGTTCTTC
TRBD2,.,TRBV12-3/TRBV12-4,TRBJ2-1,CASTQLAGGAPDNEQFF,TGTGCCAGCACCCAACTAGCGGGGGGGGCCCCGGACAATGAGCAGTTCTTC
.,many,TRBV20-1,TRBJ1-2,CSARDLRTANYGYTF,TGCAGTGCTAGAGATTTGCGAACTGCTAACTATGGCTACACCTTC
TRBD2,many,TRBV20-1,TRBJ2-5,CSARGGRDETQYF,TGCAGTGCTAGAGGTGGGAGGGATGAGACCCAGTACTTC
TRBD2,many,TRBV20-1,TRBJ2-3,CSARAGGPSDTQYF,TGCAGTGCTAGAGCGGGAGGGCCATCGGATACGCAGTATTTT
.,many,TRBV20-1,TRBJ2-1,CSARGPSQVRQFF,TGCAGTGCTAGAGGACCCTCCCAGGTTAGGCAGTTCTTC
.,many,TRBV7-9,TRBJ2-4,CASSFADQKRIQYF,TGTGCCAGCAGCTTTGCTGACCAAAAAAGGATTCAGTACTTC
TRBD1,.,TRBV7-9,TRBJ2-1,CASSLGQILNEQFF,TGTGCCAGCAGCTTGGGACAGATTCTCAATGAGCAGTTCTTC
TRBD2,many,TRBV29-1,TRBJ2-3,CSVDSAGGVGDTQYF,TGCAGCGTTGATTCGGCGGGAGGGGTGGGAGATACGCAGTATTTT
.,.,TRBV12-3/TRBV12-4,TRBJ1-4,CASSLMGQKLFF,TGTGCCAGCAGTTTAATGGGGCAAAAACTGTTTTTT
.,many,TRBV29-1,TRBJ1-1,CSVGGGAAEAFF,TGCAGCGTTGGGGGCGGGGCGGCTGAAGCTTTCTTT
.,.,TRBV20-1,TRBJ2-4,CSAPGEYNIQYF,TGCAGTGCACCCGGCGAGTATAACATTCAGTACTTC
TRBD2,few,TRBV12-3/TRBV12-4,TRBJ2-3,CASSSRLAGADTQYF,TGTGCCAGCAGTTCCCGACTAGCGGGAGCAGATACGCAGTATTTT
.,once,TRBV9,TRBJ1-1,CAISATPDSLWNTEAFF,TGTGCCATCAGCGCTACCCCGGACAGCCTATGGAACACTGAAGCTTTCTTT
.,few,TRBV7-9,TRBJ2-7,CASSLDTLTGPYEQYF,TGTGCCAGCAGCTTAGATACCCTGACAGGACCCTACGAGCAGTACTTC
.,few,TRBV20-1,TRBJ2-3,CSVLTGKGTDTQYF,TGCAGTGTCCTCACAGGGAAGGGCACAGATACGCAGTATTTT
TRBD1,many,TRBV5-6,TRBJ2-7,CASSLAGQGLWEQYF,TGTGCCAGCAGCTTGGCAGGACAGGGTTTGTGGGAGCAGTACTTC
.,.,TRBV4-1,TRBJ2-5,CASRPSETRAETQYF,TGCGCCAGCAGGCCTTCGGAGACGAGAGCGGAGACCCAGTACTTC
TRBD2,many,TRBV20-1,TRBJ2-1,CSARVAGWEQFF,TGCAGTGCTAGGGTAGCGGGTTGGGAGCAGTTCTTC
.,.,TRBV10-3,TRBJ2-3,CAISPFATSTDTQYF,TGTGCCATCAGCCCCTTTGCCACTAGCACAGATACGCAGTATTTT
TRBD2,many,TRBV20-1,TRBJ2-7,CSAREPGGVSTNYEQYF,TGCAGTGCTAGAGAGCCGGGGGGGGTATCAACGAACTACGAGCAGTACTTC
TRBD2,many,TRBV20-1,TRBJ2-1,CSAPTSGYNEQFF,TGCAGTGCCCCCACTAGCGGATACAATGAGCAGTTCTTC